This note documents a single TCR beta chain sequence. Its specificity is unknown. Other DNA sequences of this sample code for an identical CDR3. Per the germline V gene, CDR1 is LNHDA and CDR2 is SQIVND (reference sequence). This CDR3 has 14 residues. The V and J ends lost 1 base and 5 bases respectively, with 8 bases between them. This entry comes from a study of shared clonotypes between healthy human individuals. Evenly divided among several immunoSEQ plates was the genomic DNA of each subset. The assay was immunoSEQ multiplex PCR, and TCRdb's table has in-frame clones only and misses some. Here the sample spans 950,000 to 1,200,000 clones, roughly 80% being singletons. Study results and caveats: Sharing across four donors was highest in naive CD4 (approximately 5%) and lowest in memory CD8 (roughly 0.4%).

The rearrangement joins TRBV19 to TRBJ1-4; D remains ambiguous. The sample consisted of memory CD4+ T cells from PBMCs. Subset of the sample: CD45RA-negative fraction. This TCR was sampled from a man aged 18 to 29 in good health. Some clones in this sample may be carry-over from other donors' samples. The CDR3 loop reads CASSIGSGNEKLFF. The CDR3 DNA reads as TGTGCCAGTAGTATAGGTTCCGGGAATGAAAAACTGTTTTTT.